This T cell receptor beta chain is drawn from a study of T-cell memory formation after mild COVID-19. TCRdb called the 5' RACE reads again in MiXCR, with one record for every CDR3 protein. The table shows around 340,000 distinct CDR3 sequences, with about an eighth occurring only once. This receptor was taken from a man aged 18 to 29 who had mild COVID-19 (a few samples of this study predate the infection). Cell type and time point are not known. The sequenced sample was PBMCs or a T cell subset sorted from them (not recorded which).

CDR3 in DNA: TGTGCCAGCAGCTTAGCGAAGGGGGAAGCTTTCTTT. This sequence encodes CASSLAKGEAFF. The chain links TRBV7-9 to TRBJ1-1; tentatively, D is TRBD1 (5 bases). The CDR3 length is 12 residues. The V end lost 0 bases, the J end lost 8 bases, and 7 bases lay between the germline ends. Germline lookup yields CDR1 SEHNR and CDR2 FQNEAQ (reference sequence). The full variable domain, completed using reference TRBV7-9 and TRBJ1-1, is DTGVSQNPRHKITKRGQNVTFRCDPISEHNRLYWYRQTLGQGPEFLTYFQNEAQLEKSRLLSDRFSAERPKGSFSTLEIQRTEQGDSAMYLCASSLAKGEAFFGQGTRLTVV.